The 18 T cell receptor beta chains reported below all come from one sample, sequenced in a study of shared clonotypes between healthy human individuals. Clones were read by immunoSEQ multiplex PCR, and TCRdb kept only the in-frame ones, dropping some. In the table there are roughly 680,000 clones, 55% to 75% of which are singletons. The sequenced sample consisted of memory CD4+ T cells sorted from blood. Specified subset: CD45RA-negative fraction. These receptors were obtained from a woman in her 30s in good health.

The table lists this clone with a count of one. The chain recombines TRBV7-3 with TRBJ1-2; D remains ambiguous. This CDR3 is built from 13 residues. The germline gives CDR1 SGHTA, CDR2 FQGTGA. Between the trimmed V and J ends, which lost 0 bases and 8 bases, there was a span of 10 bases. The CDR3 sequence is CASSLTRLKGYTF. The DNA of the CDR3 is TGTGCCAGCAGCTTAACCCGACTTAAGGGCTACACCTTC.

The rearrangement joins TRBV7-9 to TRBJ2-7; the match to TRBD1 covers 9 bases. This CDR3 has 16 amino acids. Germline CDR1 SEHNR, CDR2 FQNEAQ (reference sequence). After removal of 5 bases from V and 5 bases from J, the junction contained 13 bases not matched to a gene. In DNA form, the CDR3 reads TGTGCCAGCAGCCTCACGACAGGGGGATCCATTGACGAGCAGTACTTC. It is translated as CASSLTTGGSIDEQYF. The whole variable domain, remainder taken from reference TRBV7-9 and TRBJ2-7, is DTGVSQNPRHKITKRGQNVTFRCDPISEHNRLYWYRQTLGQGPEFLTYFQNEAQLEKSRLLSDRFSAERPKGSFSTLEIQRTEQGDSAMYLCASSLTTGGSIDEQYFGPGTRLTVT.

V gene TRBV2 combines with J gene TRBJ2-3, with D possibly matching TRBD2 (6 bases). This CDR3 region has 16 residues. Germline loops: CDR1 SNHLY, CDR2 FYNNEI. V lost 1 base and J 6 bases, leaving 17 bases between the germline ends. The CDR3 DNA sequence: TGTGCCAGCAGTGAAGGTTTTGGTAGCGGTGTGGATACGCAGTATTTT. Protein sequence: CASSEGFGSGVDTQYF.

The chain combines TRBV7-9 with TRBJ1-1; TRBD1 might be the D (6 bases). CDR1 and CDR2 (germline): SEHNR, FQNEAQ (reference sequence). There are 16 residues in the CDR3. The germline V and J ends were trimmed by 5 bases and 4 bases, with 20 bases remaining between them. CDR3 amino acids: CASSAGGRSLGTEAFF. In DNA form, the CDR3 reads TGTGCCAGCAGCGCGGGGGGCCGAAGTCTCGGCACTGAAGCTTTCTTT.

The rearrangement joins TRBV7-8 to TRBJ2-5; D remains unclear. This CDR3 is built from 15 residues. V lost 5 bases and J 2 bases, leaving 15 bases between the germline ends. Per germline, CDR1 SGHVS and CDR2 FQNEAQ. The CDR3, as DNA: TGTGCCAGCAGCCCCCGGTGGTTGGGACAAGAGACCCAGTACTTC. Translating it yields CASSPRWLGQETQYF.

This rearrangement joins TRBV28 to TRBJ1-5, with unresolved D. Trimming took 7 bases from V and 0 from J, leaving 16 bases between them. CDR1 and CDR2 (germline): MDHEN, SYDVKM. The CDR3 sequence is 16 residues long. The CDR3 here is CASTSWAGSSNQPQHF. CDR3 DNA: TGTGCCAGCACCTCTTGGGCCGGGTCTAGCAATCAGCCCCAGCATTTT.

This clone was counted a single time. The gene calls are TRBV5-1 and TRBJ1-1, with 7 nucleotides matching TRBD1. The CDR3 is made up of 15 amino acids. CDR1 and CDR2 (germline): SGHRS, YFSETQ. V shed 4 bases and J 0 bases; nucleotides not matched to a gene: 6. CDR3 nucleotide sequence: TGCGCCAGCAGCGAACCGGACAGGTTGAACACTGAAGCTTTCTTT. Its translation is CASSEPDRLNTEAFF.

This chain joins TRBV7-7 and TRBJ2-5, with TRBD1 as a possible D gene (6 bases). The CDR3 has 13 amino acids. Deletions cut 5 bases from V and 3 bases from J, with 10 bases between. CDR1 and CDR2 (germline): SSHAT, FNYEAQ (reference sequence). This CDR3 reads CASSPNREETQYF. In DNA, the CDR3 is TGTGCCAGCAGCCCCAACAGGGAAGAGACCCAGTACTTC.

The gene calls are TRBV6-1 and TRBJ2-5; TRBD2 matches at 10 bases. With 6 bases clipped from V and 10 bases from J, the junction kept 14 bases outside the gene matches. Germline CDR1 MNHNS, CDR2 SASEGT. This CDR3 has 15 residues. This CDR3 reads CASSLLAGAEVSQYF. In DNA, the CDR3 is TGTGCCAGCAGCTTGCTAGCGGGAGCAGAGGTGAGCCAGTACTTC.

The table lists this clone with many counts. This chain links TRBV9 with TRBJ2-7, with 9 nucleotides matching TRBD2. The CDR3 has 13 residues. Germline V gene sequence: CDR1 SGDLS, CDR2 YYNGEE. Germline trimming cut 3 bases from V and 6 bases from J; bases unmatched to any gene: 4. CDR3: CASSDSGSGEQYF. The CDR3, as DNA: TGTGCCAGCAGCGATAGCGGGAGTGGCGAGCAGTACTTC. The variable domain in full, completed from reference TRBV9 and TRBJ2-7, reads DSGVTQTPKHLITATGQRVTLRCSPRSGDLSVYWYQQSLDQGLQFLIQYYNGEERAKGNILERFSAQQFPDLHSELNLSSLELGDSALYFCASSDSGSGEQYFGPGTRLTVT.

The rearrangement uses TRBV11-2 and TRBJ2-7; TRBD2 might be the D (5 bases). The CDR3 covers 16 residues. Trimming cost V 1 base and J 0 bases, with 13 bases left between them. Germline V gene data show CDR1 as SGHAT and CDR2 as FQNNGV. The CDR3 here is CASSLVSAGDSYEQYF. The CDR3 nucleotides read TGTGCCAGCAGCTTAGTGTCTGCGGGTGACTCCTACGAGCAGTACTTC.

The chain has TRBV6-5 and TRBJ2-3; 9 bases match TRBD2. The length of the CDR3 is 14 residues. V was clipped by 5 bases and J by 6 bases; unmatched bases: 6. Germline V gene lookup returns CDR1 MNHEY and CDR2 SVGAGI. The DNA for the CDR3 is TGTGCCAGCAGTGCAGCGGGAGGTAGGGATACGCAGTATTTT. This codes for CASSAAGGRDTQYF.

The chain is built from TRBV27 and TRBJ2-2; 7 nucleotides match TRBD2. The CDR3 has 16 amino acids. Germline CDR1 is MNHEY and CDR2 is SMNVEV (reference sequence). After removal of 2 bases from V and 6 bases from J, the junction contained 9 bases not matched to a gene. CDR3: CASSLMGGSASGELFF. CDR3 coding DNA: TGTGCCAGCAGTTTAATGGGCGGGAGCGCCTCCGGGGAGCTGTTTTTT.

This clone was seen more than once but under ten times. The chain is built from TRBV2 and TRBJ1-5; the D is unclear. The germline V gene has CDR1 SNHLY and CDR2 FYNNEI. Trimming shortened V by 7 bases and J by 0 bases, and 13 bases separated the two germline ends. This CDR3 has 15 amino acids. CDR3 amino acids: CASNAGSGSNQPQHF. In DNA, the CDR3 is TGTGCCAGCAATGCCGGGTCAGGTAGCAATCAGCCCCAGCATTTT. The full variable domain, with the rest looked up from reference TRBV2 and TRBJ1-5, is EPEVTQTPSHQVTQMGQEVILRCVPISNHLYFYWYRQILGQKVEFLVSFYNNEISEKSEIFDDQFSVERPDGSNFTLKIRSTKLEDSAMYFCASNAGSGSNQPQHFGDGTRLSIL.

V is TRBV28 and J is TRBJ2-4, with D unclear. The ends were cut back, 4 bases at V and 1 base at J, with 17 bases in the middle. Germline V gene sequence: CDR1 MDHEN, CDR2 SYDVKM. The length of the CDR3 is 17 residues. CDR3: CASSSISLPRAKNIQYF. The CDR3, as DNA: TGTGCCAGCAGTTCAATCTCACTTCCGAGGGCCAAAAACATTCAGTACTTC.

This sequence joins TRBV6-6 and TRBJ2-7, with 11 bases lining up with TRBD2. Germline CDR1 is MNHNY and CDR2 is SVGAGI (reference sequence). V was clipped by 4 bases and J by 1 base; unmatched bases: 3. The CDR3 spans 15 residues. CDR3 coding DNA: TGTGCCAGCAGTTCCACTAGCGGGGGTTCCTACGAGCAGTACTTC. As protein: CASSSTSGGSYEQYF.

This rearrangement joins TRBV19 to TRBJ1-2; D is uncertain. V was pared by 4 bases and J by 4 bases, with 16 bases between. CDR3 length: 15 residues. The germline V gene encodes CDR1 LNHDA and CDR2 SQIVND (reference sequence). This chain's CDR3 is CASSRTPDGGYGYTF. The CDR3 coding sequence is TGTGCCAGTAGTAGAACTCCGGATGGCGGCTATGGCTACACCTTC. The entire variable domain, with the rest obtained from reference TRBV19 and TRBJ1-2, is as follows: DGGITQSPKYLFRKEGQNVTLSCEQNLNHDAMYWYRQDPGQGLRLIYYSQIVNDFQKGDIAEGYSVSREKKESFPLTVTSAQKNPTAFYLCASSRTPDGGYGYTFGSGTRLTVV.

Note on this clone: The same CDR3 is also encoded by other DNA sequences in this sample. CDR3 protein: CASSRTGRNTEAFF. The CDR3 region has the DNA TGCGCCAGCAGCAGGACAGGGCGTAACACTGAAGCTTTCTTT. V and J are TRBV5-1 and TRBJ1-1; 8 bases line up with TRBD1. Germline-derived CDR1 and CDR2 are SGHRS and YFSETQ. This CDR3 is 14 amino acids long. V was clipped by 4 bases and J by 2 bases; unmatched bases: 4.